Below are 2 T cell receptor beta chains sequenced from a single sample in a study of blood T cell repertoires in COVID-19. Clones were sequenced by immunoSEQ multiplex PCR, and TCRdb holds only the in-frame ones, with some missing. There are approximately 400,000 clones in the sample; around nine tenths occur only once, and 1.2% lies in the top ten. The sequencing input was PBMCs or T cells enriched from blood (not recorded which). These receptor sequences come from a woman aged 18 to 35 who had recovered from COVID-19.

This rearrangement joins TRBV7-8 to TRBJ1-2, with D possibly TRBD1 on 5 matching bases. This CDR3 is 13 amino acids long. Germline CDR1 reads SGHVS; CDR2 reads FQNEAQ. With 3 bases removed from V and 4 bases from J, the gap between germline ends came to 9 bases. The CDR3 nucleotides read TGTGCCAGCAGCTTTGGGGGAGGCTATGGCTACACCTTC. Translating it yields CASSFGGGYGYTF.

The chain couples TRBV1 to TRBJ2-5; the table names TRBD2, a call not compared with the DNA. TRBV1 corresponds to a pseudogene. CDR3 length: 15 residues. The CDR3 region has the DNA TGCACCAGCAGCCGGGCTAGCGGCGCCCAAGAGACCCAGTACTTC. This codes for CTSSRASGAQETQYF.